This T cell receptor (beta chain) was captured by sequencing in a study of beta chain features in type 1 diabetes. Study-wide results and limits: Shorter templates might be favored by PCR, equally in patients and controls. It was among patients, rather than healthy donors, that naive, central memory and Treg TCRB repertoires appeared more similar. Shorter TCRB CDR3s, moderately but significantly so, were found in Type 1 diabetes patients in all four CD4+ subsets.

Of the isolated RNA, all was reverse transcribed, and so the sequenced material was expressed TCRB transcripts. Some clones are missing from TCRdb's copy, which holds only in-frame ones; the method was immunoSEQ multiplex PCR. The sample carries a few hundred thousand clones, 11% recorded once. Comments on this clone: Its antigen is still unknown.

CD4+ cells of the naive, central memory, regulatory and stem cell-like memory types were sorted via CD45RO/CCR7/CD25/CD127/CD95/CD27. Sorted populations were all over 95% pure. The receptor was isolated from a man aged 25-45 years with type 1 diabetes. Material: naive CD4+ T cells from blood.

The CDR3, as DNA: TGTGCCAGCAGCGGAGGAGGAGTACCACAGATGAACACTGAAGCTTTCTTT. Translation: CASSGGGVPQMNTEAFF. This chain joins TRBV9 and TRBJ1-1; D remains ambiguous. The germline V and J ends were trimmed by 3 bases and 0 bases, with 18 bases remaining between them. Per the germline V gene, CDR1 is SGDLS and CDR2 is YYNGEE. The CDR3 consists of 17 residues.